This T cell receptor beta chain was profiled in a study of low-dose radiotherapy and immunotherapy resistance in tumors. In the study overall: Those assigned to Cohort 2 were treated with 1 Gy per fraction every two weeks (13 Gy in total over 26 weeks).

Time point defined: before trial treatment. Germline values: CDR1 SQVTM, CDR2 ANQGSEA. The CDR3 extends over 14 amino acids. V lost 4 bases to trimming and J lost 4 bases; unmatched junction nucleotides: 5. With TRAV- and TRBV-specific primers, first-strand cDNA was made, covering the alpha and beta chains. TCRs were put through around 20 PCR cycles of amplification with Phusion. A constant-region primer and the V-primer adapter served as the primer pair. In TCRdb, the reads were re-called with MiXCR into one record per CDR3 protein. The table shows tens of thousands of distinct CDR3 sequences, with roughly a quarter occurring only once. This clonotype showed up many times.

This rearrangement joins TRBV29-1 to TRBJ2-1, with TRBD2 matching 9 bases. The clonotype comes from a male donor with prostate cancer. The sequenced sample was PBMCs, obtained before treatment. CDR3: CSVGREGAYNEQFF. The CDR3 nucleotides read TGCAGCGTTGGGCGGGAGGGCGCATACAATGAGCAGTTCTTC.